The next 15 T cell receptor beta chains were all read from a single sample in a study of blood T cells in healthy people across ages. A second 7 to 11 cycle PCR used barcoded and J-beta primers. MiXCR, run by TCRdb on the 5' RACE reads, gives a single entry per CDR3 protein. This repertoire shows 750,000 to 950,000 distinct CDR3 sequences, roughly 53% found once; its top ten account for roughly two fifths. Sequenced material: blood. Every receptor here comes from a man older than 75 in good health.

The chain links TRBV5-6 to TRBJ2-3; D remains unclear. Between the trimmed V and J ends, which lost 4 bases and 3 bases, there was a span of 12 bases. The CDR3 has 14 amino acids. Germline loops: CDR1 SGHDT, CDR2 YYEEEE. The CDR3 here is CASSVGPRTDTQYF. CDR3 in DNA: TGTGCCAGCAGCGTCGGACCAAGAACAGATACGCAGTATTTT.

The chain links TRBV10-3 to TRBJ2-1, with TRBD2 as a possible D gene (5 bases). V was shortened by 4 bases and J by 9 bases, with 22 bases between the two germline ends. The CDR3 is made up of 16 amino acids. CDR1 is ENHRY and CDR2 is SYGVKD in the germline V gene. The CDR3: CAISAPQRGGNCEQFF. Written as DNA, the CDR3 is TGTGCCATCAGTGCCCCCCAACGGGGTGGTAATTGTGAGCAGTTCTTC.

The chain combines TRBV24-1 with TRBJ1-1, with no clear D. Trimming removed 4 bases at V and 2 bases at J, with 10 bases between. The CDR3 runs 14 residues. The germline gives CDR1 KGHDR, CDR2 SFDVKD. The CDR3 region is CATSDTRANTEAFF. CDR3 bases: TGTGCCACCAGTGACACTCGAGCAAACACTGAAGCTTTCTTT.

The chain recombines TRBV6-2 or TRBV6-3 with TRBJ2-6; 8 bases match TRBD1. CDR1 MNHEY and CDR2 SVGEGT come from the germline V gene. This CDR3 is built from 18 residues. The trim removed 2 bases at V and 6 bases at J, leaving 12 bases unmatched. CDR3 nucleotides: TGTGCCAGCAGTTACCGGGACAGGTCCCTGCGCATGGCCAACGTCCTGACTTTC. Translation gives CASSYRDRSLRMANVLTF.

This clonotype has at least ten counts. This sequence joins TRBV7-2 and TRBJ2-3; 7 positions agree with TRBD2. This CDR3 spans 15 amino acids. The germline V gene encodes CDR1 SGHTA and CDR2 FQGNSA. Losses at the gene ends were 6 bases for V and 14 bases for J; bases not matched to a gene: 20. CDR3 nucleotide sequence: TGTGCCAGCAGACCCACTAGCGACGAGCACAGATACGCGTATTTT. It yields the protein CASRPTSDEHRYAYF.

This sequence joins TRBV20-1 and TRBJ1-1; D is possibly TRBD1 (5 bases). Trimming pared 0 bases from V and 4 bases from J, leaving 9 bases between. Per germline, CDR1 DFQATT and CDR2 SNEGSKA (reference sequence). This CDR3 contains 13 residues. CDR3 nucleotides: TGCAGTGCTAGAGATTTAGGGGCCACTGAAGCTTTCTTT. Translated, it gives CSARDLGATEAFF.

The chain joins TRBV20-1 to TRBJ2-1; possibly TRBD1 for D (5 bases). This CDR3 is built from 13 residues. The germline V gene has CDR1 DFQATT and CDR2 SNEGSKA (reference sequence). With 5 bases removed from V and 9 bases from J, the gap between germline ends came to 17 bases. The DNA of the CDR3 is TGCAGTGCTCTATCGACCAGGGTGGGTGAGCAGTTCTTC. Its protein is CSALSTRVGEQFF.

This clonotype was observed a few times. CDR3 nucleotide sequence: TGTGCCAGCAGCCTACTCGAGTTCACTGAAGCTTTCTTT. Translating it yields CASSLLEFTEAFF. The chain links TRBV11-1 to TRBJ1-1; D call uncertain. The germline V and J ends were trimmed by 5 bases and 4 bases, with 11 bases remaining between them. This CDR3 region has 13 residues. CDR1 and CDR2 from the germline V gene are SGHAT and FQDESV (reference sequence). The entire variable domain, with the rest obtained from reference TRBV11-1 and TRBJ1-1, is as follows: EAEVAQSPRYKITEKSQAVAFWCDPISGHATLYWYRQILGQGPELLVQFQDESVVDDSQLPKDRFSAERLKGVDSTLKIQPAELGDSAMYLCASSLLEFTEAFFGQGTRLTVV.

The chain links TRBV5-1 to TRBJ2-1, with D unclear. Germline loops: CDR1 SGHRS, CDR2 YFSETQ. This CDR3 is built from 13 residues. Trimming left V 0 bases short and J 10 bases short, with 11 bases between. CDR3 in amino acids: CASSLVGSNEQFF. The CDR3, as DNA: TGCGCCAGCAGCTTGGTGGGGTCGAACGAGCAGTTCTTC.

The V and J genes are TRBV20-1 and TRBJ1-2; maybe TRBD1 (6 bases). The CDR3 loop spans 12 amino acids. Germline CDR1 is DFQATT and CDR2 is SNEGSKA (reference sequence). V lost 5 bases and J 6 bases, leaving 13 bases between the germline ends. CDR3 nucleotide sequence: TGCAGTGCTCTCACAGGGAAGGATGGCTACACCTTC. Translating it yields CSALTGKDGYTF.

V is TRBV7-9 and J is TRBJ2-5; D is unclear. CDR3 size: 13 residues. The germline V gene encodes CDR1 SEHNR and CDR2 FQNEAQ (reference sequence). V gave up 5 bases and J gave up 2 bases, with 9 bases separating them. CDR3 in amino acids: CASSIISQETQYF. The CDR3 coding sequence is TGTGCCAGCAGCATTATATCTCAAGAGACCCAGTACTTC.

This clonotype occurred a few times. J is TRBJ2-1 and V is TRBV3-1; D is unresolved. Germline V gene lookup returns CDR1 LGHDT and CDR2 YNNKEL (reference sequence). Trimming pared 1 base from V and 7 bases from J, leaving 5 bases between. The CDR3 has 12 residues. CDR3 residues: CASSQVENEQFF. CDR3 nucleotides: TGTGCCAGCAGCCAAGTAGAGAATGAGCAGTTCTTC.

The chain joins TRBV27 to TRBJ2-3; 14 nucleotides agree with TRBD2. Germline assignment: CDR1 MNHEY and CDR2 SMNVEV (reference sequence). Trimming cost V 5 bases and J 9 bases; bases outside gene matches: 7. This CDR3 region has 15 residues. The CDR3 reads CASSPSGTSGGTQYF. The CDR3 DNA sequence: TGTGCCAGCAGTCCGTCCGGGACTAGCGGGGGAACGCAGTATTTT.

The chain employs TRBV7-9 and TRBJ1-1; D is uncertain. This CDR3 region has 14 residues. Germline CDR1 is SEHNR and CDR2 is FQNEAQ (reference sequence). With 1 base removed from V and 1 base from J, the gap between germline ends came to 7 bases. The chain's CDR3 is CASSLVAGNTEAFF. In DNA, the CDR3 is TGTGCCAGCAGCTTAGTAGCCGGGAACACTGAAGCTTTCTTT.

V gene TRBV14 combines with J gene TRBJ2-1, with 9 positions matching TRBD1. Trimming cost V 1 base and J 8 bases; bases outside gene matches: 6. The germline CDR1 and CDR2 sequences are SGHDN and FVKESK. CDR3 length: 15 amino acids. The CDR3 here is CASSQVDRGGDEQFF. The CDR3 DNA sequence: TGTGCCAGCAGCCAAGTAGACAGGGGGGGCGATGAGCAGTTCTTC.